The 22 T cell receptor beta chains reported below all come from one sample, sequenced in a study of blood T cell repertoires in COVID-19. Only in-frame clones appear in the TCRdb table, and some are missing; sequencing was by immunoSEQ multiplex PCR. The table lists about 270,000 clones, 81% of them singletons. The material sequenced was peripheral blood. These TCRs come from a woman between 55 and 75 years old with active or convalescent COVID-19.

CDR3 protein: CAWAEKRESQPQHF. CDR3 in DNA: TGTGCCTGGGCCGAGAAGCGGGAAAGCCAGCCCCAGCATTTT. This chain uses TRBV30 with TRBJ1-5; no clear D. Germline V gene sequence: CDR1 GTSNPN, CDR2 SVGIG (reference sequence). V lost 5 bases and J lost 7, with 18 bases in between. The CDR3 has 14 residues. Together with reference TRBV30 and TRBJ1-5, the CDR3 gives the full variable domain: SQTIHQWPATLVQPVGSPLSLECTVEGTSNPNLYWYRQAAGRGLQLLFYSVGIGQISSEVPQNLSASRPQDRQFILSSKKLLLSDSGFYLCAWAEKRESQPQHFGDGTRLSIL.

V is TRBV7-3 and J is TRBJ2-6; possible D gene TRBD1, 6 bases. The CDR3 is 14 amino acids. Per the germline V gene, CDR1 is SGHTA and CDR2 is FQGTGA. Trimming cost V 5 bases and J 2 bases, with 7 bases left between them. CDR3 sequence reads: CASSTGPGANVLTF. Here the CDR3 DNA reads TGTGCCAGCAGCACAGGGCCTGGGGCCAACGTCCTGACTTTC.

This rearrangement joins TRBV4-1 to TRBJ2-7, with TRBD1 matching 10 bases. The ends lost 1 base at V and 2 bases at J; junction bases unmatched: 8. The CDR3 contains 17 residues. Germline V gene sequence: CDR1 MGHRA, CDR2 YSYEKL. CDR3 sequence: CASSQGYPGTGAYEQYF. DNA of the CDR3: TGCGCCAGCAGCCAAGGCTACCCTGGGACAGGGGCCTACGAGCAGTACTTC.

The genes are TRBV13 and TRBJ2-7, with 7 bases matching TRBD1. Per germline, CDR1 PRHDT and CDR2 FYEKMQ (reference sequence). CDR3 length: 14 amino acids. After removal of 4 bases from V and 5 bases from J, the junction contained 8 bases not matched to a gene. The CDR3 is CASSSLDRFDEQYF. CDR3 bases: TGTGCCAGCAGCTCCCTGGACAGGTTCGACGAGCAGTACTTC.

The DNA for the CDR3 is TGCGCCAGCAGCGTAACAGGGGCCGCCTATAATTCACCCCTCCACTTT. Its protein is CASSVTGAAYNSPLHF. The chain combines TRBV4-1 with TRBJ1-6; 7 bases are shared with TRBD1. The germline V gene has CDR1 MGHRA and CDR2 YSYEKL. This CDR3 is 16 amino acids long. V lost 5 bases to trimming and J lost 2 bases; unmatched junction nucleotides: 6.

The rearrangement uses TRBV27 and TRBJ2-3; the D is unclear. CDR1 and CDR2 (germline): MNHEY, SMNVEV (reference sequence). Trimming cost V 7 bases and J 0 bases, with 8 bases left between them. The CDR3 runs to 13 residues. The CDR3 is CASTPASTDTQYF. In DNA, the CDR3 is TGTGCCAGCACGCCCGCGAGCACAGATACGCAGTATTTT.

This clone showed up just once. This chain links TRBV11-2 with TRBJ1-2, with unresolved D. CDR1 and CDR2 from the germline V gene are SGHAT and FQNNGV. V was shortened by 5 bases and J by 6 bases, with 10 bases between the two germline ends. The CDR3 spans 12 residues. The CDR3 region is CASSQGGDGYTF. CDR3 coding DNA: TGTGCCAGCAGCCAAGGAGGAGATGGCTACACCTTC.

J is TRBJ1-1 and V is TRBV15; D is unclear. Germline assignment: CDR1 LNHNV and CDR2 YYDKDF (reference sequence). V lost 5 bases and J lost 0, with 7 bases in between. The CDR3 is made up of 13 amino acids. This chain's CDR3 is CATSGLMNTEAFF. As DNA, the CDR3 is TGTGCCACCAGCGGCCTGATGAACACTGAAGCTTTCTTT.

The V and J genes are TRBV24-1 and TRBJ2-3; D remains ambiguous. Germline CDR1 is KGHDR and CDR2 is SFDVKD. The germline V and J ends were trimmed by 3 bases and 3 bases, with 15 bases remaining between them. This CDR3 has 16 amino acids. Here the CDR3 DNA reads TGTGCCACCAGTGATCCCAGGCACTCGTCGACAGATACGCAGTATTTT. Amino acids: CATSDPRHSSTDTQYF.

This chain links TRBV18 with TRBJ1-4; D remains unclear. The V gene lost 0 bases and the J gene lost 8 bases, with 7 bases spanning the gap. Germline V lookup: CDR1 KGHSH, CDR2 LQKENI. This CDR3 region has 13 residues. CDR3 residues: CASSPPPREKLFF. The CDR3 DNA is TGTGCCAGCTCACCACCGCCCAGGGAAAAACTGTTTTTT.

The CDR3 DNA sequence: TGTGCCAGCAGCTTGGTACGGGGGAACTATGGCTACACCTTC. Protein product: CASSLVRGNYGYTF. V usage is TRBV5-6 and J usage is TRBJ1-2; D is possibly TRBD1 (5 bases). This CDR3 region has 14 residues. Trimming removed 0 bases from V and 2 bases from J, with 8 bases in between. CDR1 is SGHDT and CDR2 is YYEEEE in the germline V gene.

This clone was seen a few times. CDR3 sequence: CASSKEEPDQPQHF. In nucleotides, the CDR3 is TGTGCCAGCAGCAAAGAAGAGCCGGATCAGCCCCAGCATTTT. This chain uses TRBV21-1 with TRBJ1-5. TRBV21-1 is reported as a pseudogene. The length of the CDR3 is 14 residues.

This sequence joins TRBV13 and TRBJ2-7; D is unresolved. V gave up 4 bases and J gave up 0 bases, with 16 bases separating them. The germline CDR1 and CDR2 sequences are PRHDT and FYEKMQ (reference sequence). The CDR3 is 16 residues long. CDR3 in DNA: TGTGCCAGCAGCTCTTCCACAGCCTTGAGCTCCTACGAGCAGTACTTC. It encodes CASSSSTALSSYEQYF.

The CDR3 DNA reads as TGTGCCAGCAGCTTAGCCCCGCCGGACATCGTGGCAGGCGGCTACACCTTC. It encodes CASSLAPPDIVAGGYTF. This chain links TRBV7-2 with TRBJ1-2; possibly TRBD1 for D (5 bases). The V gene lost 0 bases and the J gene lost 8 bases, with 22 bases spanning the gap. This CDR3 is 17 amino acids long. CDR1 is SGHTA and CDR2 is FQGNSA in the germline V gene.

The V and J genes are TRBV19 and TRBJ1-5; 9 bases align to TRBD1. The ends lost 5 bases at V and 2 bases at J; junction bases unmatched: 10. In germline, CDR1 is LNHDA, CDR2 SQIVND (reference sequence). The CDR3 runs 17 residues. The CDR3 loop is CASSRGQGIYGNQPQHF. The CDR3 coding sequence is TGTGCCAGTAGTCGGGGACAGGGTATTTACGGCAATCAGCCCCAGCATTTT.

The V call is TRBV13, the J call TRBJ2-1; 7 positions agree with TRBD2. V was pared by 3 bases and J by 0 bases, with 11 bases of the junction left unmatched. This CDR3 region has 18 residues. CDR1 PRHDT and CDR2 FYEKMQ come from the germline V gene (reference sequence). CDR3 coding DNA: TGTGCCAGCAGCTTCCGGAAGGGCGGGGGAAGCTCCTACAATGAGCAGTTCTTC. As protein: CASSFRKGGGSSYNEQFF.

The V and J genes are TRBV12-5 and TRBJ1-2; TRBD1 might be the D (5 bases). Germline V lookup: CDR1 LGHNT, CDR2 FRNRAP. CDR3 length equals 17 residues. V lost 5 bases and J lost 0, with 19 bases in between. The CDR3 region has the DNA TGTGCTAGTGGTCCCCAGGGTCACGGCCTAGCTAACTATGGCTACACCTTC. It encodes CASGPQGHGLANYGYTF.

The chain recombines TRBV5-1 with TRBJ1-4; TRBD1 matches 8 bases. CDR1 is SGHRS, CDR2 YFSETQ, per germline. After removal of 4 bases from V and 8 bases from J, the junction contained 7 bases not matched to a gene. There are 14 residues in the CDR3. CDR3 residues: CASSHGDRGEKLFF. In DNA, the CDR3 is TGCGCCAGCAGCCACGGAGACAGGGGAGAAAAACTGTTTTTT.

This rearrangement joins TRBV27 to TRBJ2-1; possibly TRBD1 for D (6 bases). The V gene lost 5 bases and the J gene lost 2 bases, with 10 bases spanning the gap. The germline CDR1 and CDR2 sequences are MNHEY and SMNVEV (reference sequence). CDR3 length equals 14 residues. The CDR3 loop reads CASSPRDTYNEQFF. In nucleotides, the CDR3 is TGTGCCAGCAGTCCCCGGGACACCTACAATGAGCAGTTCTTC.

This sequence joins TRBV30 and TRBJ1-2; D remains ambiguous. The CDR3 has 12 residues. From germline, CDR1 is GTSNPN and CDR2 SVGIG (reference sequence). The V gene lost 3 bases and the J gene lost 4 bases, with 9 bases spanning the gap. The CDR3 loop is CAWSPGFYGYTF. For the CDR3, the DNA is TGTGCCTGGAGCCCGGGGTTCTATGGCTACACCTTC.

Concerning this clone: Within the sample, other DNA sequences also encode this same CDR3. The chain is built from TRBV3-1 (or the pseudogene TRBV3-2) and TRBJ1-5; 8 bases align to TRBD1. This CDR3 contains 15 residues. The germline gives CDR1 LGHDT, CDR2 YNNKEL (reference sequence). Losses at the gene ends were 4 bases for V and 2 bases for J; bases not matched to a gene: 4. Here the CDR3 DNA reads TGTGCCAGCAGCCTCGCGACAGGGGGCAATCAGCCCCAGCATTTT. Amino acids: CASSLATGGNQPQHF.

This chain joins TRBV19 and TRBJ1-1, with 8 nucleotides matching TRBD1. In germline, CDR1 is LNHDA, CDR2 SQIVND (reference sequence). The CDR3 runs to 15 residues. The V and J ends lost 5 bases and 4 bases, in that order; junction bases with no gene match: 9. The CDR3 is CASSATGGFRTEAFF. The CDR3, as DNA: TGTGCCAGTAGTGCAACAGGGGGGTTTCGCACTGAAGCTTTCTTT.